Presented here are 3 T cell receptor beta chains from one specimen sequenced in a study of CD8+ T cells in alopecia areata. Treatment specified: oral pan-JAK inhibitor, 5-10 mg twice daily. RNA extraction and reverse transcription yielded cDNA as sequencing template. Only in-frame clones appear in the TCRdb table, and some are missing; sequencing was by immunoSEQ multiplex PCR. This sample carries about 180,000 clones, 51% of them seen once, and the ten largest clones take roughly a tenth. The sequences come from CD8+ T cells sorted from blood, collected around week 53, from a patient treated with tofacitinib. The source is a human donor with alopecia areata.

This clone has only a few counts. Other DNA sequences in this specimen translate into the identical CDR3. The rearrangement links TRBV29-1 to TRBJ1-5; possibly TRBD1 for D (6 bases). In germline, CDR1 is SQVTM, CDR2 ANQGSEA. V was shortened by 4 bases and J by 0 bases, with 7 bases between the two germline ends. The CDR3 length is 13 residues. The CDR3 here is CSVGQDSNQPQHF. The CDR3 DNA reads TGCAGCGTTGGACAGGATAGCAATCAGCCCCAGCATTTT.

The chain couples TRBV15 to TRBJ2-1; no clear D gene. The V gene lost 4 bases and the J gene lost 11 bases, with 21 bases spanning the gap. This CDR3 has 15 residues. Germline CDR1 LNHNV, CDR2 YYDKDF (reference sequence). The CDR3 protein is CATSTPRRDGPKQFF. CDR3 nucleotides: TGTGCCACCAGCACCCCCAGGAGAGACGGCCCGAAGCAGTTCTTC. The complete variable domain, with remaining parts taken from reference TRBV15 and TRBJ2-1, reads DAMVIQNPRYQVTQFGKPVTLSCSQTLNHNVMYWYQQKSSQAPKLLFHYYDKDFNNEADTPDNFQSRRPNTSFCFLDIRSPGLGDTAMYLCATSTPRRDGPKQFFGPGTRLTVL.

The table lists this clone with a few counts. The chain is built from TRBV10-3 and TRBJ2-6; tentative D call: TRBD2 (6 bases). The germline gives CDR1 ENHRY, CDR2 SYGVKD. Deletions cut 4 bases from V and 5 bases from J, with 21 bases between. This CDR3 contains 18 residues. In DNA form, the CDR3 reads TGTGCCATCAGTGCGGTACAAAGTTTCGGGGGAAGGGCCAACGTCCTGACTTTC. Translated, it gives CAISAVQSFGGRANVLTF.